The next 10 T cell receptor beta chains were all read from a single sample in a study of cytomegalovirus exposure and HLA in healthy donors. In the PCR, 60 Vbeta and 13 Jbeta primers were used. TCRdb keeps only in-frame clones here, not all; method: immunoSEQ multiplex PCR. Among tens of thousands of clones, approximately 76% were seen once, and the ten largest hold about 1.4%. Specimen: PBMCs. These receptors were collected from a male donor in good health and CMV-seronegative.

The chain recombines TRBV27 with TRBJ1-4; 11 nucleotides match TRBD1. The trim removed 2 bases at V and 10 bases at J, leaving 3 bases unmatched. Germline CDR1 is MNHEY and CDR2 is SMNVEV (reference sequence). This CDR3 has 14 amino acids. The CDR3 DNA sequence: TGTGCCAGCAGTTTAGGGACAGGGGGAGGAAAACTGTTTTTT. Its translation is CASSLGTGGGKLFF. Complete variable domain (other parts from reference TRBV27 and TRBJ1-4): EAQVTQNPRYLITVTGKKLTVTCSQNMNHEYMSWYRQDPGLGLRQIYYSMNVEVTDKGDVPEGYKVSRKEKRNFPLILESPSPNQTSLYFCASSLGTGGGKLFFGSGTQLSVL.

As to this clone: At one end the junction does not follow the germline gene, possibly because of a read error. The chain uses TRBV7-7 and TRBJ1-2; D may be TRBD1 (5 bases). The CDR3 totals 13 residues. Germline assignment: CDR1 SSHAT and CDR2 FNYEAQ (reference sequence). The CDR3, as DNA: TGTGCTAGCAGCTTAGCCTCAGGGCAGGGCTACACCTTC. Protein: CASSLASGQGYTF.

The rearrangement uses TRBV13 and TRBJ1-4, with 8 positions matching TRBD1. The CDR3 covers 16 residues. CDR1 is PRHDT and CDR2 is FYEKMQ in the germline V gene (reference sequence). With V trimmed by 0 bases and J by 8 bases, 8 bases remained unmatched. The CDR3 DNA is TGTGCCAGCAGCTTAGGCCCTGGACAGGGAGGAGAAAAACTGTTTTTT. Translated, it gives CASSLGPGQGGEKLFF. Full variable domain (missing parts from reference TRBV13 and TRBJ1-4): AAGVIQSPRHLIKEKRETATLKCYPIPRHDTVYWYQQGPGQDPQFLISFYEKMQSDKGSIPDRFSAQQFSDYHSELNMSSLELGDSALYFCASSLGPGQGGEKLFFGSGTQLSVL.

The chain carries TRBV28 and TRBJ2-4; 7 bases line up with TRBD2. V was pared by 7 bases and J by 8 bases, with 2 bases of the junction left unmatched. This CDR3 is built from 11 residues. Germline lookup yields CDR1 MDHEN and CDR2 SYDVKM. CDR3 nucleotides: TGTGCCAGCACCCGGGAGGACATTCAGTACTTC. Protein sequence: CASTREDIQYF.

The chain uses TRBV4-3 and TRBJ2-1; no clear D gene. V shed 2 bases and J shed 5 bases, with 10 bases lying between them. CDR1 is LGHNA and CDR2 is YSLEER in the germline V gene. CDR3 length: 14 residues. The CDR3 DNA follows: TGCGCCAGCAGCCAAAACCGTTTAGACAATGAGCAGTTCTTC. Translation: CASSQNRLDNEQFF.

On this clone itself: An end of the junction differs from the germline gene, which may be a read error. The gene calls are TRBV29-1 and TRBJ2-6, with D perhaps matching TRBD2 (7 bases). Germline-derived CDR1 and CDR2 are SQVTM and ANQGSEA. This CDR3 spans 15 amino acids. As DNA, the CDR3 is TGCAGCGTGGGGAGGGGGGGTAGTGAGGCCAACGGCCTGACTTTC. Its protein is CSVGRGGSEANGLTF.

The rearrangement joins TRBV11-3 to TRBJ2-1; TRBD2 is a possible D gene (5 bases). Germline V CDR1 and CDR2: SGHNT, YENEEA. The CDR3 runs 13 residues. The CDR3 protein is CNSTRATSGEQFF. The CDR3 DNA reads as TGTAATTCGACGAGGGCGACAAGTGGTGAGCAGTTCTTC.

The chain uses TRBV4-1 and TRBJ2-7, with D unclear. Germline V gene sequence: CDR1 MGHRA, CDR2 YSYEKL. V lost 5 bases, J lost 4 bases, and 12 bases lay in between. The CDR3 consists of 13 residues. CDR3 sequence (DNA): TGCGCCAGCAGCGAAAGTTGGGCGTACGAGCAGTACTTC. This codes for CASSESWAYEQYF.

This CDR3 is CASSSGTLGEGPQHF. In DNA, the CDR3 is TGTGCCAGCAGTTCCGGGACTCTTGGGGAAGGGCCCCAGCATTTT. This chain joins TRBV6-5 and TRBJ1-5, with TRBD1 as a possible D gene (5 bases). Trimming stripped 4 bases from V and 9 bases from J, with 19 bases between. Germline assignment: CDR1 MNHEY and CDR2 SVGAGI. CDR3 size: 15 residues.

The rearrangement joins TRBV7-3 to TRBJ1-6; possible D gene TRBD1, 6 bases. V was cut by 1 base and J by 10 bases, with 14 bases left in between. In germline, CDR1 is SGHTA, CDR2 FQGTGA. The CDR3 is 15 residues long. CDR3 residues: CASSLNPGVGSPLHF. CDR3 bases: TGTGCCAGCAGCTTAAACCCAGGGGTAGGGTCACCCCTCCACTTT.